The next 24 T cell receptor beta chains were all read from a single sample in a study of T cells in localized non-small cell lung cancer. Measured with immunoSEQ multiplex PCR; TCRdb has only the in-frame clones, and not every one. The sample lists over 15,000 clones; 87% were seen once. The specimen comprised peripheral blood mononuclear cells, sampled before any cancer treatment. These receptor sequences come from a male donor at least 60 years old with stage II lung adenocarcinoma.

The genes are TRBV6-6 and TRBJ1-1; the D is unclear. Germline-derived CDR1 and CDR2 are MNHNY and SVGAGI (reference sequence). The V gene lost 3 bases and the J gene lost 1 base, with 9 bases spanning the gap. The CDR3 loop spans 14 amino acids. In nucleotides, the CDR3 is TGTGCCAGCAGTTATAAGGCAGCGAACACTGAAGCTTTCTTT. Translated, it gives CASSYKAANTEAFF.

The chain uses TRBV28 and TRBJ2-7; perhaps TRBD2 as D (5 bases). Germline V gives CDR1 MDHEN, CDR2 SYDVKM. Trimming took 3 bases from V and 2 from J, leaving 8 bases between them. The CDR3 runs to 13 residues. The CDR3 reads CASSFTGTYEQYF. CDR3 coding DNA: TGTGCCAGCAGTTTCACCGGGACCTACGAGCAGTACTTC.

This clone was counted a single time. In DNA form, the CDR3 reads TGTGCCAGCAGCCCTACGACTGGGTATAACACCGGGGAGCTGTTTTTT. As protein: CASSPTTGYNTGELFF. The chain couples TRBV7-9 to TRBJ2-2; D unclear. This CDR3 has 16 amino acids. Trimming left V 5 bases short and J 2 bases short, with 15 bases between. Germline V CDR1 and CDR2: SEHNR, FQNEAQ (reference sequence).

The CDR3 spells CASSPLSDTQYF. CDR3 coding DNA: TGTGCCAGCAGCCCCCTTTCAGATACGCAGTATTTT. This chain links TRBV7-9 with TRBJ2-3; D remains unclear. V was cut by 5 bases and J by 4 bases, with 7 bases left in between. The CDR3 is made up of 12 amino acids. Germline values: CDR1 SEHNR, CDR2 FQNEAQ (reference sequence).

The chain uses TRBV7-8 and TRBJ2-3; 9 bases map to TRBD2. CDR3 size: 18 residues. The trim removed 4 bases at V and 8 bases at J, leaving 19 bases unmatched. From germline, CDR1 is SGHVS and CDR2 FQNEAQ. The CDR3: CASSWPGGEREDPVTQYF. CDR3 DNA sequence: TGTGCCAGCAGCTGGCCCGGGGGTGAGCGGGAGGACCCCGTTACGCAGTATTTT.

The chain uses TRBV19 and TRBJ1-2; D is ambiguous. This CDR3 has 15 amino acids. Trimming removed 1 base from V and 1 base from J, with 10 bases in between. CDR1 is LNHDA and CDR2 is SQIVND in the germline V gene (reference sequence). The CDR3 here is CASSIGHTDNYGYTF. The CDR3 DNA is TGTGCCAGTAGTATAGGGCACACAGATAACTATGGCTACACCTTC.

The CDR3 loop reads CASSWTGIAVRTEAFF. The CDR3 bases are TGTGCCAGCAGTTGGACAGGGATCGCCGTAAGGACTGAAGCTTTCTTT. This chain links TRBV6-5 with TRBJ1-1, with TRBD1 matching over 8 bases. The ends lost 4 bases at V and 5 bases at J; junction bases unmatched: 12. This CDR3 is 16 amino acids long. Germline V CDR1 and CDR2: MNHEY, SVGAGI.

The chain has TRBV15 and TRBJ1-2; 8 bases agree with TRBD1. CDR3 length: 14 amino acids. Trimming cost V 4 bases and J 7 bases; bases outside gene matches: 8. Germline assignment: CDR1 LNHNV and CDR2 YYDKDF (reference sequence). DNA for the CDR3: TGTGCCACCAGCATTCGGACGACAGGGGTTGGCTACACCTTC. Residues: CATSIRTTGVGYTF. The full variable domain, in which reference TRBV15 and TRBJ1-2 provide the parts outside the CDR3, is DAMVIQNPRYQVTQFGKPVTLSCSQTLNHNVMYWYQQKSSQAPKLLFHYYDKDFNNEADTPDNFQSRRPNTSFCFLDIRSPGLGDTAMYLCATSIRTTGVGYTFGSGTRLTVV.

DNA of the CDR3: TGTGCCAGCAGCCACGGACTAGCGGGAGAGGTGAGCCGGAATGAGCAGTTCTTC. Translation gives CASSHGLAGEVSRNEQFF. The V gene is TRBV14, the J gene TRBJ2-1; 13 bases line up with TRBD2. CDR3 length: 18 residues. Trimming removed 3 bases from V and 7 bases from J; junction bases left unmatched: 12. The germline V gene encodes CDR1 SGHDN and CDR2 FVKESK.

This sequence joins TRBV6-1 and TRBJ2-7, with D hard to call. Trimming stripped 7 bases from V and 2 bases from J, with 18 bases between. CDR3 length equals 15 residues. CDR1 is MNHNS and CDR2 is SASEGT in the germline V gene. CDR3: CASTSQLGPTYEQYF. The CDR3 nucleotides read TGTGCCAGCACCTCCCAGCTGGGCCCTACCTACGAGCAGTACTTC.

The genes are TRBV7-9 and TRBJ1-2; 11 bases are shared with TRBD1. V trimming: 5 bases; J trimming: 6 bases; junction bases outside the gene matches: 2. There are 13 residues in the CDR3. Germline V gene lookup returns CDR1 SEHNR and CDR2 FQNEAQ (reference sequence). The CDR3 nucleotides read TGTGCCAGCAGCGCGGGACAGGGGGATGGCTACACCTTC. Translated, it gives CASSAGQGDGYTF.

The rearrangement uses TRBV11-2 and TRBJ2-2; no definite D call. Germline-derived CDR1 and CDR2 are SGHAT and FQNNGV. With 5 bases removed from V and 6 bases from J, the gap between germline ends came to 7 bases. The CDR3 consists of 12 residues. As DNA, the CDR3 is TGTGCCAGCAGCCGCGGCGCCGGGGAGCTGTTTTTT. It specifies CASSRGAGELFF.

V and J are TRBV18 and TRBJ2-7; a weak D match, TRBD2 (6 bases). Trimming stripped 5 bases from V and 2 bases from J, with 13 bases between. Germline CDR1 and CDR2: KGHSH and LQKENI. The CDR3 covers 14 residues. As DNA, the CDR3 is TGTGCCAGCTCAGGTGGGACGGGGGCCTACGAGCAGTACTTC. Its protein is CASSGGTGAYEQYF.

The gene calls are TRBV11-2 and TRBJ2-5; D is possibly TRBD1 or TRBD2 (5 bases each). This CDR3 is 14 amino acids long. Per the germline V gene, CDR1 is SGHAT and CDR2 is FQNNGV. The ends were cut back, 6 bases at V and 1 base at J, with 12 bases in the middle. The CDR3 is CASRRPGGQETQYF. The CDR3 DNA reads as TGTGCCAGCAGGCGGCCTGGGGGCCAAGAGACCCAGTACTTC.

This clone appeared a few times. The chain carries TRBV5-6 and TRBJ1-1; TRBD1 is a possible D gene (6 bases). CDR3 length: 14 residues. CDR1 is SGHDT, CDR2 YYEEEE, per germline. Deletions cut 2 bases from V and 7 bases from J, with 15 bases between. CDR3 region: CASSFGDRRVEAFF. CDR3 coding DNA: TGTGCCAGCAGCTTCGGCGACAGGAGGGTTGAAGCTTTCTTT.

This chain joins TRBV9 and TRBJ2-2; D ambiguous. Germline V gives CDR1 SGDLS, CDR2 YYNGEE. Between the trimmed V and J ends, which lost 6 bases and 6 bases, there was a span of 12 bases. This CDR3 has 13 residues. The CDR3 nucleotides are TGTGCCAGCAACACCCGTTTGTCCGGGGAGCTGTTTTTT. Amino acid sequence: CASNTRLSGELFF.

This clone was observed a few times. This chain connects TRBV11-3 to TRBJ1-3; no reliable D call. This CDR3 contains 15 residues. The V and J ends lost 3 bases and 0 bases respectively, with 9 bases between them. CDR1 SGHNT and CDR2 YENEEA come from the germline V gene. Here the CDR3 DNA reads TGTGCCAGCAGCTTCGGCGACGGCTCTGGAAACACCATATATTTT. Translating gives CASSFGDGSGNTIYF.

V gene TRBV11-2 combines with J gene TRBJ1-5, with TRBD1 identical over 10 bases. This CDR3 has 14 amino acids. Germline CDR1 and CDR2: SGHAT and FQNNGV. The trim removed 1 base at V and 6 bases at J, leaving 0 bases unmatched. The CDR3 DNA reads as TGTGCCAGCAGCTTAGGACAGGGGGCTCAGCCCCAGCATTTT. Its translation: CASSLGQGAQPQHF.

V and J are TRBV6-1 and TRBJ1-5; D not certain. With 2 bases removed from V and 4 bases from J, the gap between germline ends came to 6 bases. The CDR3 consists of 13 residues. Germline CDR1 is MNHNS and CDR2 is SASEGT. CDR3: CASSESGNQPQHF. CDR3 nucleotides: TGTGCCAGCAGTGAATCGGGTAATCAGCCCCAGCATTTT.

This clone was found a few times. The chain links TRBV9 to TRBJ2-1, with D possibly being TRBD2 (5 bases). Deletions cut 2 bases from V and 9 bases from J, with 15 bases between. Germline assignment: CDR1 SGDLS and CDR2 YYNGEE. The length of the CDR3 is 14 residues. CDR3 region: CASSVQRTSGEQFF. The CDR3 DNA is TGTGCCAGCAGCGTCCAGCGGACCTCGGGTGAGCAGTTCTTC.

The chain couples TRBV19 to TRBJ1-4; 10 nucleotides agree with TRBD1. This CDR3 is built from 15 residues. The V gene end was trimmed by 6 bases and the J gene end by 8 bases; junction bases not matched to a gene: 9. CDR1 and CDR2 from the germline V gene are LNHDA and SQIVND (reference sequence). CDR3 nucleotides: TGTGCCAGTAGGGTAGACAGGGGGCGCGAAGAAAAACTGTTTTTT. Residues: CASRVDRGREEKLFF.

The rearrangement uses TRBV5-5 and TRBJ2-1, with 9 bases lining up with TRBD2. The germline V gene encodes CDR1 SGHKS and CDR2 YYEKEE (reference sequence). The V and J ends lost 4 bases and 0 bases, in that order; junction bases with no gene match: 5. This CDR3 is built from 16 residues. The CDR3 region has the DNA TGTGCCAGCAGCCTTAGCGGGGGTAACTCCTACAATGAGCAGTTCTTC. Its protein is CASSLSGGNSYNEQFF.

This rearrangement joins TRBV10-2 to TRBJ2-7; 9 nucleotides align to TRBD2. With 6 bases clipped from V and 2 bases from J, the junction kept 8 bases outside the gene matches. The germline V gene has CDR1 WSHSY and CDR2 SAAADI. CDR3 length: 15 amino acids. The CDR3 reads CASSPQREVPYEQYF. The CDR3 nucleotides read TGCGCCAGCAGCCCCCAGCGGGAGGTACCCTACGAGCAGTACTTC.

The gene calls are TRBV5-6 and TRBJ2-7; D may correspond to TRBD1 or TRBD2 (5 bases each). The CDR3 totals 12 residues. V was cut by 0 bases and J by 6 bases, with 7 bases left in between. Germline V CDR1 and CDR2: SGHDT, YYEEEE. CDR3 bases: TGTGCCAGCAGCTTGGGGGGGTCCGAGCAGTACTTC. The encoded protein is CASSLGGSEQYF.